This TCR beta chain was recovered during a study of CD8 T cells in Susac syndrome (dated by TCRdb to the late 2010s). Broadly, across the study: Among the Susac syndrome patients who were sequenced, clinically active disease was present in 5 or 6 and clinical remission was observed in about eight. The study used repertoire sequencing to test whether antigen drove CD8+ T cell activation and differentiation in Susac syndrome. At the time of blood withdrawal, Susac syndrome patients were either therapy-naive, taking corticosteroids (with some also receiving IVIg), or on IVIg alone. The investigation overall reported the following: The number of individuals in the TCR sequencing and HLA analysis was recognized as being relatively small. The CD4+ T cell repertoire of patients with Susac syndrome showed no detectable clonal expansion.

RNA was extracted using the RNeasy kit, and about 0.5 to 1 ug of the RNA was reverse transcribed with random hexamers. The immunoSEQ multiplex PCR assay, which covers 54 Vbeta and 13 Jbeta segments, was used to amplify TCR beta CDR3 regions. To correct PCR amplification bias, a synthetic template baseline was used for both primer optimization and computational correction. The original pipeline was this. Reads were assigned to V, D and J genes according to IMGT and analyzed in immunoSEQ Analyzer, with only productive sequences retained. Clonality was computed as one minus Shannon entropy normalized by log2 of the number of productive unique sequences. For each patient and control, public and private clones were evaluated among the 100 most prevalent clones. Susac-specific clones were defined as absent from healthy and MS cohorts, 1052 published viral clones and other ImmuneACCESS disease sequences. Clones were called with MiXCR by TCRdb after fastp trimmed the public reads at Q25, and only in-frame beta chains were retained. All rows with the same CDR3 protein become a single entry with the most common DNA and genes. The V and J calls come from TCRdb's annotation, not from the publication. The sample records 170,000 or so distinct CDR3 sequences, 85% to 95% of which are singletons. The ten most abundant clones make up roughly 0.11% of the sample.

Peripheral blood CD8+ and CD4+ T cells from healthy donors, Susac syndrome patients and multiple sclerosis patients were profiled by high-throughput TCR beta sequencing. Susac syndrome patients met recently defined diagnostic criteria for definite or probable disease. CD8+ TEMRA cells were enriched by FACS, while bulk CD8+ and CD4+ T cells were purified by magnetic negative isolation. Blood was drawn into EDTA tubes, processed within 24 hours, and PBMCs were isolated by density gradient centrifugation. PBMCs intended for TCR sequencing were cryopreserved in liquid nitrogen and thawed later in a water bath at 37 degrees C. Purity of sorted or isolated CD4+, CD8+ and CD8+ TEMRA cells was at least 90%. Trimming takes 8 bases from V and 5 bases from J, and the germline ends sit 10 bases apart. The germline V gene (reference sequence) provides CDR1 LGHDT and CDR2 YNNKEL. Including the terminal cysteine and phenylalanine, the CDR3 comprises 12 residues. CDR3 DNA only is kept here, 36 bases in frame from base 1.

This clonotype was detected once. Its recognized antigen is unknown. Qualities for individual bases were not recorded, and no much larger clone is one base off. One read alone lends weak support. Material: CD4+ T cells from PBMCs. The clonotype comes from a human donor with Susac syndrome. The chain uses TRBV3-1 and TRBJ1-5; TRBD1 is possibly the D segment (5 matching bases). The CDR3 is CASGGVDQPQHF. The DNA sequence is given as TGTGCCAGCGGGGGGGTGGATCAGCCCCAGCATTTT. With all but the CDR3 taken from the reference TRBV3-1 and TRBJ1-5 genes, the full variable domain is: DTAVSQTPKYLVTQMGNDKSIKCEQNLGHDTMYWYKQDSKKFLKIMFSYNNKELIINETVPNRFSPKSPDKAHLNLHINSLELGDSAVYFCASGGVDQPQHFGDGTRLSIL.